This is a list of T cell receptor beta chains from one sample in a study of blood T cell repertoires in COVID-19. Data came from immunoSEQ multiplex PCR; TCRdb stores just in-frame clones and leaves some out. The sample holds some 60,000 clones, 70% to 90% seen once. Input material: peripheral blood. These receptors were collected from a man aged 65-85 years with acute or convalescent COVID-19. The CDR3 runs from the conserved cysteine through the conserved F or W. The D gene is left open where the match is weak. The listing skips clone size in some rows; elsewhere it reads once, few, many or a size class.

clone_size j_call v_call d_call cdr3_nt cdr3_aa
. TRBJ2-3 TRBV11-1 . TGTGCCACAAACCCGAGGGGGGGTGGGGATACGCAGTATTTT CATNPRGGGDTQYF
. TRBJ1-5 TRBV18 . TGTGCCAGCTCACCACCGAGCAGCAATCAGCCCCAGCATTTT CASSPPSSNQPQHF
. TRBJ1-5 TRBV19 . TGTGCCAGTAGTAAACGGTTTTATAGCAATCAGCCCCAGCATTTT CASSKRFYSNQPQHF
. TRBJ2-1 TRBV6-2/TRBV6-3 TRBD2 TGTGCCAGCAGTTACGGGGACTCCGGGACTAGGACCAATGAGCAGTTCTTC CASSYGDSGTRTNEQFF
. TRBJ1-1 TRBV30 TRBD1 TGTGCCTGGACGACAGGGGGCTCGGGTACTGAAGCTTTCTTT CAWTTGGSGTEAFF
. TRBJ1-2 TRBV3-1/TRBV3-2 . TGTGCCAGCAGCCAAGACAGGTCGGGCTACACCTTC CASSQDRSGYTF
. TRBJ1-1 TRBV6-5 . TGTGCCAGCAACCAGCGGACGGTGAACACTGAAGCTTTCTTT CASNQRTVNTEAFF
. TRBJ2-2 TRBV5-1 TRBD1 TGCGCCAGCGGGGACAGGGTGAACACCGGGGAGCTGTTTTTT CASGDRVNTGELFF
. TRBJ1-2 TRBV30 . TGTGCCTGGAGTGTGAAGGGAGGTGGCTACACCTTC CAWSVKGGGYTF
. TRBJ1-1 TRBV12-5 . TGTGCTAGTGGTTTGCAACAGAACACTGAAGCTTTCTTT CASGLQQNTEAFF
few TRBJ1-5 TRBV5-8 . TGTGCCAGCAGCTCCGTTATAGACAGGTCGAGAGGGGGTCAGCCCCAGCATTTT CASSSVIDRSRGGQPQHF
. TRBJ2-6 TRBV10-3 TRBD2 TGTGCCATCAGTGAGACTAGCGGGGGGCTTTCCGGGGCCAACGTCCTGACTTTC CAISETSGGLSGANVLTF
. TRBJ2-1 TRBV24-1 TRBD2 TGTGCCACCAGTGATCCGGGGGGGCCGGATGAGCAGTTCTTC CATSDPGGPDEQFF
. TRBJ1-6 TRBV7-9 . TGTGCCAGCAGCTTCGGACAGTTCGGTTCACCCCTCCACTTT CASSFGQFGSPLHF
. TRBJ1-1 TRBV7-8 TRBD1 TGTGCCAGCAGCTCCAGGGGGAATACTGAAGCTTTCTTT CASSSRGNTEAFF
. TRBJ1-5 TRBV11-2 . TGTGCCAGCAGCCCGGGACAACCCAATCAGCCCCAGCATTTT CASSPGQPNQPQHF
. TRBJ1-5 TRBV3-1/TRBV3-2 . TGTGCCAGCAGCCAAGTCCACGGGGGTCCCAATCAGCCCCAGCATTTT CASSQVHGGPNQPQHF
. TRBJ2-3 TRBV5-1 TRBD2 TGCGCCAGCAGCCCCCAACTAGCGGGAGGGACAGATACGCAGTATTTT CASSPQLAGGTDTQYF
. TRBJ2-1 TRBV2 . TGTGCCAGCAGAGAAGAAACAGGTTCCTCCATCTACAATGAGCAGTTCTTC CASREETGSSIYNEQFF
. TRBJ1-4 TRBV28 TRBD1 TGTGCCAGCAGCCGGACAGGGGGAGGAGAAAAACTGTTTTTT CASSRTGGGEKLFF
. TRBJ2-2 TRBV7-8 TRBD2 TGTGCCAGCAGCCATAGCGGGGGGACAAACACCGGGGAGCTGTTTTTT CASSHSGGTNTGELFF
. TRBJ1-6 TRBV5-4 TRBD1 TGTGCCAGCAGTTCGGACAGGGTCGATAATTCACCCCTCCACTTT CASSSDRVDNSPLHF
. TRBJ1-5 TRBV5-1 . TGCGCCAGCAGCTTGGGACAGTCTGGAATGGAGCCCCAGCATTTT CASSLGQSGMEPQHF
once TRBJ2-6 TRBV6-5 . TGTGCCATTCGACAGTCTGGGGCCAACGTCCTGACTTTC CAIRQSGANVLTF
. TRBJ2-7 TRBV2 TRBD1 TGTGCCAGCAGGAAAGACCGGGACAGGGAATTATACGAGCAGTACTTC CASRKDRDRELYEQYF
. TRBJ2-3 TRBV2 TRBD1 TGTGCCAGCAGGAGGGGACAGGGCGGGTTCACAGATACGCAGTATTTT CASRRGQGGFTDTQYF
. TRBJ1-2 TRBV5-4 TRBD1 TGTGCCAGCAGCTTGGGGCCTGGACAGGGCTATGGCTACACCTTC CASSLGPGQGYGYTF
. TRBJ2-1 TRBV3-1/TRBV3-2 . TGTGCCAGCAGCCGTCTGCTAGAGCAGTTCTTC CASSRLLEQFF
few TRBJ2-7 TRBV4-2 TRBD2 TGTGCCAGCAGCCAAACCGGGACTAGCGGGAGGGGGTCCTACGAGCAGTACTTC CASSQTGTSGRGSYEQYF
. TRBJ2-1 TRBV6-5 TRBD2 TGTGCCAGCAGAGCAGCGGGGGATGAGCAGTTCTTC CASRAAGDEQFF
. TRBJ2-7 TRBV2 TRBD2 TGTGCCAGCAGGACTAGCGGGAGGGCCTACGAGCAGTACTTC CASRTSGRAYEQYF
. TRBJ1-2 TRBV15 . TGTGCCACCAGCAGACTACAGGGAGACTATGGCTACACCTTC CATSRLQGDYGYTF
. TRBJ2-1 TRBV12-5 TRBD1 TGTGCTAGTGGTCCCGGGACAGGGGTCCCCAATGAGCAGTTCTTC CASGPGTGVPNEQFF
. TRBJ2-7 TRBV12-3/TRBV12-4 . TGTGCCAGCAGTTTCACAAATCACGAGCAGTACTTC CASSFTNHEQYF
once TRBJ2-7 TRBV29-1 . TGCAGCGTGAAAAGGGACACCTCATACGAGCAGTACTTC CSVKRDTSYEQYF
. TRBJ2-5 TRBV6-4 TRBD2 TGTGCCAGCAGTGAGCTAGCGGGGGACCAAGAGACCCAGTACTTC CASSELAGDQETQYF
. TRBJ1-5 TRBV12-5 . TGTGCTAGTGGTTTGGGGGACAATTATAGCAATCAGCCCCAGCATTTT CASGLGDNYSNQPQHF
. TRBJ1-2 TRBV28 . TGTGCCAGCAGTTCTCAGCGATATGGCTACACCTTC CASSSQRYGYTF
. TRBJ2-5 TRBV10-1 TRBD2 TGCGCCAGCAGTGCGACTAGCGGGGTTCAGCGGGCCCAGTACTTC CASSATSGVQRAQYF
. TRBJ1-2 TRBV11-2 . TGTGCCAGCAGCGAACAGGTTCGGGATGGCTACACCTTC CASSEQVRDGYTF
once TRBJ2-1 TRBV14 . TGTGCCAGCAGCCACCCCCCCTCCGGGACCTACAATGAGCAGTTCTTC CASSHPPSGTYNEQFF
. TRBJ2-1 TRBV6-1 TRBD1 TGTGCCAGCAGTGAAAAGAGGCAGGGGGCGGGGTACAATGAGCAGTTCTTC CASSEKRQGAGYNEQFF
. TRBJ1-2 TRBV28 . TGTGCCAGCAGTTTATTGGGGAGGACAAACTATGGCTACACCTTC CASSLLGRTNYGYTF
few TRBJ1-4 TRBV4-1 TRBD1 TGCGCCAGCAGCCAGGGACAGGGGGCAACTAATGAAAAACTGTTTTTT CASSQGQGATNEKLFF
. TRBJ2-2 TRBV18 TRBD2 TGTGCCAGCTCCCCTCATGGACTAGCGGGGAACACCGGGGAGCTGTTTTTT CASSPHGLAGNTGELFF
. TRBJ1-1 TRBV14 . TGTGCCAGCAGCCAAGTCGGGGTAAGGACTGAAGCTTTCTTT CASSQVGVRTEAFF
. TRBJ2-5 TRBV5-4 TRBD1 TGTGCCAGCAGCTTGGGCTCCTGGGGACAGGGGAGGGAAAGACAGACCCAGTACTTC CASSLGSWGQGRERQTQYF
. TRBJ2-1 TRBV7-2 TRBD1 TGTGCCAGCGGCAATCAGGGGGCGCAGTTCTTC CASGNQGAQFF
. TRBJ2-7 TRBV28 . TGTGCCAGCAGTTTAGCTAGCCACTCCTACGAGCAGTACTTC CASSLASHSYEQYF
. TRBJ2-3 TRBV19 TRBD2 TGTGCCACCATGGCGCTAGCGGGAGTCACAGATACGCAGTATTTT CATMALAGVTDTQYF